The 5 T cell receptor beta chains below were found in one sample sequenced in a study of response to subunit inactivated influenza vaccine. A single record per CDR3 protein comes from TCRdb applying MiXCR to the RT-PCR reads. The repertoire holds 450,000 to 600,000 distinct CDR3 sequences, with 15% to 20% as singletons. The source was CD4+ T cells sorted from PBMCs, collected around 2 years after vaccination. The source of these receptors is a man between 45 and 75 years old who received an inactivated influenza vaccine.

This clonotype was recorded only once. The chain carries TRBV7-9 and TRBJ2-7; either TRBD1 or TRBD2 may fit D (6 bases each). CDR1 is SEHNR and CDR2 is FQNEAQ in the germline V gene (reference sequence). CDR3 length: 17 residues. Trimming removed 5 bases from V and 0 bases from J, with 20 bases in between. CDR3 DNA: TGTGCCAGCAGCCGAACGGGGGCGGAAAGCAGCTCCTACGAGCAGTACTTC. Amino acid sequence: CASSRTGAESSSYEQYF.

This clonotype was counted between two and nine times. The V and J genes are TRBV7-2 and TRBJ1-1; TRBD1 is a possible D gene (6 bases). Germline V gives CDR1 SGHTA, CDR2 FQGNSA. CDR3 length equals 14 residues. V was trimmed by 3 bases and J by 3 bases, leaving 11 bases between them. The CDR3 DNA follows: TGTGCCAGCAGCTTTGTACAGGGTGACACTGAAGCTTTCTTT. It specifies CASSFVQGDTEAFF.

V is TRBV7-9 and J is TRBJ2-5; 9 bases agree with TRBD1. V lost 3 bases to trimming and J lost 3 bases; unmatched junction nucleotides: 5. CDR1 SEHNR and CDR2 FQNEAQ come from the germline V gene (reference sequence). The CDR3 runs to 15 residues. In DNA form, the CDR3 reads TGTGCCAGCAGCTTCTCACAGGGGGCCAAAGAGACCCAGTACTTC. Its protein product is CASSFSQGAKETQYF.

The chain's CDR3 is CSATSRGSTGELFF. In DNA form, the CDR3 reads TGCAGTGCTACCAGCAGGGGAAGTACCGGGGAGCTGTTTTTT. The rearrangement links TRBV20-1 to TRBJ2-2, with a tentative D call TRBD1 (6 bases). Deletions cut 4 bases from V and 5 bases from J, with 14 bases between. The CDR3 loop spans 14 amino acids. Germline V CDR1 and CDR2: DFQATT, SNEGSKA (reference sequence).

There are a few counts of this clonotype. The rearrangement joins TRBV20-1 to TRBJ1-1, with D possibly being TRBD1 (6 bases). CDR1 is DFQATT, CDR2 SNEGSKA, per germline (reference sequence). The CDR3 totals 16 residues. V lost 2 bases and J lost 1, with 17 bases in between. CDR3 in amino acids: CSARTLGATWNTEAFF. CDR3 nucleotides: TGCAGTGCTAGAACGTTGGGGGCCACCTGGAACACTGAAGCTTTCTTT.